What follows are 16 T cell receptor beta chains derived from one specimen sequenced in a study of blood T cells in healthy people across ages. For the second PCR, which ran for about 6 to 11 cycles, a sample-barcoded 5' primer and a J-beta primer mix were used. MiXCR was run by TCRdb on the 5' RACE reads, yielding one entry per CDR3 protein. This sample has 1.5 million to 1.8 million distinct CDR3 sequences, with 42% found just once. The sample was blood. These receptors all come from a woman under 30 in good health.

The J gene is TRBJ1-5, the V gene TRBV30; tentatively, D is TRBD1 (5 bases). V gave up 1 base and J gave up 3 bases, with 13 bases separating them. The CDR3 is 15 amino acids. Germline V gene sequence: CDR1 GTSNPN, CDR2 SVGIG (reference sequence). CDR3 protein: CAWSEGLIHNQPQHF. The CDR3 DNA reads as TGTGCCTGGAGTGAGGGACTGATACACAATCAGCCCCAGCATTTT.

The V and J genes are TRBV5-1 and TRBJ1-6; the D is unclear. This CDR3 region has 13 residues. CDR1 and CDR2 (germline): SGHRS, YFSETQ. V was shortened by 2 bases and J by 10 bases, with 10 bases between the two germline ends. The CDR3 spells CASSFVADSPLHF. In nucleotides, the CDR3 is TGCGCCAGCAGCTTCGTGGCAGACTCACCCCTCCACTTT.

V and J are TRBV14 and TRBJ2-1; perhaps TRBD1 as D (6 bases). This CDR3 is 13 amino acids long. Per the germline V gene, CDR1 is SGHDN and CDR2 is FVKESK. V was trimmed by 6 bases and J by 10 bases, leaving 16 bases between them. This CDR3 is CASRQDSCYEQFF. In nucleotides, the CDR3 is TGTGCCAGCAGACAGGACAGCTGCTACGAGCAGTTCTTC. The full variable domain, in which reference TRBV14 and TRBJ2-1 provide the parts outside the CDR3, is EAGVTQFPSHSVIEKGQTVTLRCDPISGHDNLYWYRRVMGKEIKFLLHFVKESKQDESGMPNNRFLAERTGGTYSTLKVQPAELEDSGVYFCASRQDSCYEQFFGPGTRLTVL.

A remark on this clonotype: A read error may produce the germline difference seen at one junction end. The chain links TRBV4-1 to TRBJ2-5; D tentatively reads TRBD1 or TRBD2 (6 bases each). Germline V CDR1 and CDR2: MGHRA, YSYEKL. The CDR3 covers 16 residues. The CDR3: CVSSQDFLGGRQTQYF. The CDR3 region has the DNA TGCGTCAGCAGCCAAGATTTTTTAGGGGGGAGACAGACCCAGTACTTC.

The gene calls are TRBV24-1 and TRBJ2-1, with D possibly matching TRBD2 (6 bases). Germline V gene lookup returns CDR1 KGHDR and CDR2 SFDVKD. Trimming took 4 bases from V and 0 from J, leaving 12 bases between them. CDR3 length equals 16 residues. The DNA of the CDR3 is TGTGCCACCAGTGACCAAGACGGGAGCTCCTACAATGAGCAGTTCTTC. Amino acids: CATSDQDGSSYNEQFF.

V is TRBV6-1 and J is TRBJ2-3; TRBD2 might be the D (6 bases). The CDR3 extends over 13 amino acids. Germline CDR1 MNHNS, CDR2 SASEGT. The V end was cut by 6 bases, the J end by 2 bases, with 9 bases between. The CDR3 DNA follows: TGTGCCAGCAGGGAGGGCTACACAGATACGCAGTATTTT. Protein product: CASREGYTDTQYF.

There are a few counts of this clonotype. V and J are TRBV30 and TRBJ2-7, with 12 bases aligning to TRBD2. In germline, CDR1 is GTSNPN, CDR2 SVGIG (reference sequence). V trimming: 3 bases; J trimming: 7 bases; junction bases outside the gene matches: 13. The CDR3 runs to 16 residues. CDR3 nucleotide sequence: TGTGCCTGGAGAAAGGGACTAGCGGGCCACCTGGGTGAGCAGTACTTC. It codes for CAWRKGLAGHLGEQYF.

CDR3 coding DNA: TGCGCCAGCAGCCGGTACAGGGATGGCTACACCTTC. Translation gives CASSRYRDGYTF. V is TRBV4-1 and J is TRBJ1-2; tentatively, D is TRBD1 (6 bases). Trimming stripped 4 bases from V and 6 bases from J, with 9 bases between. Germline CDR1 and CDR2: MGHRA and YSYEKL. The CDR3 has 12 residues.

The gene calls are TRBV4-3 and TRBJ2-1; unclear D gene. V was pared by 4 bases and J by 3 bases, with 13 bases between. Germline V CDR1 and CDR2: LGHNA, YSLEER. The CDR3 totals 15 residues. Here the CDR3 reads CASSPFAESYNEQFF. Here the CDR3 DNA reads TGCGCCAGCAGCCCTTTCGCGGAGAGCTACAATGAGCAGTTCTTC.

This clonotype was counted only a few times. This chain joins TRBV3-1 and TRBJ1-5, with D unclear. Germline V lookup: CDR1 LGHDT, CDR2 YNNKEL (reference sequence). The germline V and J ends were trimmed by 2 bases and 6 bases, with 14 bases remaining between them. This CDR3 is 15 amino acids long. DNA of the CDR3: TGTGCCAGCAGCCAAAGAGGTGTAATGGGTCAGCCCCAGCATTTT. Translating it yields CASSQRGVMGQPQHF.

The chain couples TRBV20-1 to TRBJ1-2, with D unresolved. V was shortened by 0 bases and J by 1 base, with 9 bases between the two germline ends. The CDR3 has 14 residues. Germline values: CDR1 DFQATT, CDR2 SNEGSKA (reference sequence). Here the CDR3 DNA reads TGCAGTGCTAGAGATCTGGCATTTAACTATGGCTACACCTTC. This codes for CSARDLAFNYGYTF.

This clonotype was seen only once. The chain couples TRBV20-1 to TRBJ1-1; D call uncertain. The V gene lost 5 bases and the J gene lost 5 bases, with 18 bases spanning the gap. CDR3 length: 14 residues. Germline V gives CDR1 DFQATT, CDR2 SNEGSKA (reference sequence). The chain's CDR3 is CSAVTGVERTEAFF. The CDR3 DNA sequence: TGCAGTGCTGTCACCGGGGTAGAAAGGACTGAAGCTTTCTTT.

This clonotype was counted a few times. The rearrangement uses TRBV20-1 and TRBJ2-5; D could derive from TRBD1 or TRBD2 (7 bases each). V was cut by 7 bases and J by 4 bases, with 13 bases left in between. This CDR3 contains 12 residues. Germline V gives CDR1 DFQATT, CDR2 SNEGSKA (reference sequence). CDR3: CSVARGGETQYF. For the CDR3, the DNA is TGCAGTGTGGCCAGGGGGGGAGAGACCCAGTACTTC.

This clonotype was recorded a few times. The genes are TRBV29-1 and TRBJ1-2; unclear D gene. This CDR3 has 13 amino acids. Germline CDR1 reads SQVTM; CDR2 reads ANQGSEA. V shed 1 base and J shed 1 base, with 7 bases lying between them. In DNA, the CDR3 is TGCAGCGTTGAAGGGCCGAATAACTATGGCTACACCTTC. Translating it yields CSVEGPNNYGYTF.

This clonotype appeared once. This chain connects TRBV7-2 to TRBJ2-1; D gene uncertain. The end of the DNA fits TRBJ2-7 better, so the J call may be wrong. In germline, CDR1 is SGHTA, CDR2 FQGNSA. The length of the CDR3 is 15 residues. CDR3 amino acids: CASSLGSWRYNEQYF. CDR3 DNA: TGTGCCAGCAGCTTAGGCAGCTGGCGCTACAATGAGCAGTACTTC.

This clonotype has more than one count but fewer than ten. The chain has TRBV3-1 and TRBJ2-1, with D possibly called TRBD1 or TRBD2 (5 bases each). Germline assignment: CDR1 LGHDT and CDR2 YNNKEL (reference sequence). This CDR3 spans 14 amino acids. V was cut by 2 bases and J by 7 bases, with 12 bases left in between. DNA of the CDR3: TGTGCCAGCAGCCAATCGGGGCCTCGAAATGAGCAGTTCTTC. As protein: CASSQSGPRNEQFF.